This record looks at one TCR beta chain sequence and its context. As yet, its antigen is unknown. Generated by immunoSEQ multiplex PCR, the TCRdb table keeps only in-frame clones and is missing some. The sample yields 120,000 to 150,000 clones, nearly 80% seen once. Every single patient, without exception, relapsed after autologous stem cell transplantation, and brentuximab vedotin exposure varied. These data are taken from a study of PD-1 blockade in classical Hodgkin lymphoma. Study summary: Every 2 weeks, patients got 3 mg/kg intravenous nivolumab. Whole-study findings and limits: It was among complete responders that baseline diversity resembled that of newly diagnosed patients. There was a significant rise in CD4+ TCR diversity by C4D1, with no such rise for CD8+. Baseline TCR diversity was reportedly lower in newly diagnosed patients than in healthy donors. It was reported as lower still in relapsed/refractory patients.

J gave up 7 bases and V 1 base, and 6 bases lay outside the gene matches. Germline CDR1 and CDR2: KGHSH and LQKENI. The CDR3 covers 15 residues. The genes are TRBV18 and TRBJ2-1; 8 positions match TRBD2. This TCR derives from a human donor with classical Hodgkin lymphoma. The source was peripheral blood mononuclear cells (PBMCs), collected before the second cycle of nivolumab. The CDR3 here is CASSPRAGVANEQFF. DNA for the CDR3: TGTGCCAGCTCACCACGAGCGGGGGTTGCGAATGAGCAGTTCTTC.